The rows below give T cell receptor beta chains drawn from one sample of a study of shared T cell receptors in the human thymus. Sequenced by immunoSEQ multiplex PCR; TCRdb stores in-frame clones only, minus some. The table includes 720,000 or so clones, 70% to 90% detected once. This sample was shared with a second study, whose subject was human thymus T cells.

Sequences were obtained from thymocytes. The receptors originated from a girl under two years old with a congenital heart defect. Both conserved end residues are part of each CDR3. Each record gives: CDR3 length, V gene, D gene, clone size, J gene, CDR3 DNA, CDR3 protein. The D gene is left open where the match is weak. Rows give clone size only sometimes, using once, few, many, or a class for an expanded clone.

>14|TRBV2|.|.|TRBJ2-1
TGTGCCAGCATACGGCAGGGAGGCTACAATGAGCAGTTCTTC
CASIRQGGYNEQFF
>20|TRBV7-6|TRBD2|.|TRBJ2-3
TGTGCCAGCAGCTTAGAAAGGGGACGGAGCGGGGGGACCTACACAGATACGCAGTATTTT
CASSLERGRSGGTYTDTQYF
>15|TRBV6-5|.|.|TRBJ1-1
TGTGCCAGCAGTACAAGGTTCAGGGTATCCACTGAAGCTTTCTTT
CASSTRFRVSTEAFF
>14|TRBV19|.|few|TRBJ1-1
TGTGCCAGTAGCCTACAGGATACGAACACTGAAGCTTTCTTT
CASSLQDTNTEAFF
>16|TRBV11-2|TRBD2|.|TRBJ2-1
TGTGCCAGCAGCTCAGCCGGGACTAGCGGGGTGAATGAGCAGTTCTTC
CASSSAGTSGVNEQFF
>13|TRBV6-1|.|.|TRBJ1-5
TGTGCCAGCTATACAGGGATGCTGGGGCCCCAGCATTTT
CASYTGMLGPQHF
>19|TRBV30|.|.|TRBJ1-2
TGTGCCTGGAGTGTATTAAACAGACGGGGGGAAACGACTAACTATGGCTACACCTTC
CAWSVLNRRGETTNYGYTF
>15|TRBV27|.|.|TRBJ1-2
TGTGCCAGCAGTTCTCTGAGCGGGTCTTTCTATGGCTACACCTTC
CASSSLSGSFYGYTF
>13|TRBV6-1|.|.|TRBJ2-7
TGTGCCAGCAGTGATTGGGGGGCCTACGAGCAGTACTTC
CASSDWGAYEQYF
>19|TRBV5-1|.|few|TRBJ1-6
TGCGCCAGCAGCCCCCTCCCTCGGGGGGCGTTTATGGGTAATTCACCCCTCCACTTT
CASSPLPRGAFMGNSPLHF
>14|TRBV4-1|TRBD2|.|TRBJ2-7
TGCGCCAGCAGTCCCTGGGAGGGTGGGTACGAGCAGTACTTC
CASSPWEGGYEQYF
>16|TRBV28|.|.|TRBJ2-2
TGTGCCAGCAGTTTATCCTGGGGAGGGAACACCGGGGAGCTGTTTTTT
CASSLSWGGNTGELFF
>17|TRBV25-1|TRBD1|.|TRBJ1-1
TGTGCCAGCACCCCCTCGGCAAAAGGGACAGGGATCGCTGAAGCTTTCTTT
CASTPSAKGTGIAEAFF
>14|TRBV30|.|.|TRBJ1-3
TGTGCCTGGAGTGTGTGTGGTGGCGGAAACACCATATATTTT
CAWSVCGGGNTIYF
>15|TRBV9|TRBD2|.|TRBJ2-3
TGTGCCAGCAGCGAGTGGGGGGGAAGCACAGATACGCAGTATTTT
CASSEWGGSTDTQYF
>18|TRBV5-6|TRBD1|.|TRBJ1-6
TGTGCCAGCAGCTTGTCGGTGCCGGTTAGGACAGGGGATCCACCCCTCCACTTT
CASSLSVPVRTGDPPLHF
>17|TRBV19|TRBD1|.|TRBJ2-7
TGTGCCAGTAGTTCTAAGGTGTGGGACAGGGGCACCTACGAGCAGTACTTC
CASSSKVWDRGTYEQYF
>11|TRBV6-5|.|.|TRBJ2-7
TGTGCCAGCAGTTCCCGCTACGAGCAGTACTTC
CASSSRYEQYF
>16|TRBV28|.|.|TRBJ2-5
TGTGCCAGCAGTTCTAACAGGGCTGACCTCGGGGAGACCCAGTACTTC
CASSSNRADLGETQYF
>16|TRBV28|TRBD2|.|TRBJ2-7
TGTGCCAGCACCCGTTCATCCGGGACTAAACGCTACGAGCAGTACTTC
CASTRSSGTKRYEQYF
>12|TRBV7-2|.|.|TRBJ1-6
TGTGCCAGCAGCTTAACGGATTCACCCCTCCACTTT
CASSLTDSPLHF